This T cell receptor beta chain was captured in a study of T-cell reconstitution after alpha-beta-depleted transplantation in children. Study findings and constraints: Several hundred expanded graft clones reportedly supplied alpha-beta T cells about two months after transplant. Newly produced T cells mostly accounted for T-cell counts and diversity one year post-transplant. The high TCRbeta diversity at day 60 in some patients came from surviving recipient T cells and thymic progenitors.

Unique molecular identifiers tagged the TCRbeta library. Via MiXCR, TCRdb re-called the PCR reads, giving one row per CDR3 protein. Among 700,000 or so distinct CDR3 sequences listed, roughly 13% were seen once. Germline V gene sequence: CDR1 DFQATT, CDR2 SNEGSKA (reference sequence). V lost 1 base to trimming and J lost 4 bases, with 10 bases between them. This CDR3 contains 13 residues. This clonotype was picked up many times. Its antigen is currently unknown. The starting material was PBMCs, obtained before TCRalphabeta/CD19-depleted stem cell transplant. This TCR was recovered from a girl aged 2 to 10 with congenital amegakaryocytic thrombocytopenia, due to receive a stem cell transplant. The chain employs TRBV20-1 and TRBJ2-5, with D unclear. The CDR3: CSARASLAETQYF. The CDR3 DNA follows: TGCAGTGCTAGAGCCTCCCTGGCAGAGACCCAGTACTTC.